The rows below give T cell receptor beta chains drawn from one sample of a study of OX40 agonist ivuxolimab in advanced cancers. Some clones are missing from TCRdb's copy, which holds only in-frame ones; the method was immunoSEQ multiplex PCR. Of about 23,000 clones in the sample, approximately 80% were seen once. The sequences come from CD4+ or CD8+ T cells sorted from blood, collected in a trial of the OX40 agonist ivuxolimab. These receptors came from an adult with an advanced solid tumor such as melanoma, head and neck, liver or kidney cancer. Both conserved end residues are trimmed from each CDR3. The order of the fields is V gene, J gene, CDR3 protein.

V gene: TRBV6-5; J gene: TRBJ2-5; CDR3 protein: ASSWASQETQY
V gene: TRBV4-3; J gene: TRBJ2-7; CDR3 protein: ASSQVAGGAEQY
V gene: TRBV19; J gene: TRBJ1-5; CDR3 protein: ASRGRGNNQPQH
V gene: TRBV10-1; J gene: TRBJ1-3; CDR3 protein: ASSESTRRTNSGNTIY
V gene: TRBV5-5; J gene: TRBJ2-7; CDR3 protein: ASSFGLAGASSYEQY
V gene: TRBV6-5; J gene: TRBJ2-2; CDR3 protein: ASSYFPGGELF
V gene: TRBV9; J gene: TRBJ1-2; CDR3 protein: ASSPRDSSHEGYT
V gene: TRBV6-6; J gene: TRBJ1-5; CDR3 protein: ASSYFDRVGQPQH
V gene: TRBV11-3; J gene: TRBJ2-5; CDR3 protein: ASSLTGYETQY
V gene: TRBV29-1; J gene: TRBJ2-6; CDR3 protein: SVEDGGGSSGANVLT
V gene: TRBV4-1; J gene: TRBJ2-6; CDR3 protein: ASSQVRTGFLSGANVLT
V gene: TRBV25-1; J gene: TRBJ1-4; CDR3 protein: ASSELPASTNEKLF
V gene: TRBV19; J gene: TRBJ2-3; CDR3 protein: ASSIKSLSRTDTQY
V gene: TRBV7-8; J gene: TRBJ2-1; CDR3 protein: ASSLALLAGDDSYNEQF
V gene: TRBV19; J gene: TRBJ1-1; CDR3 protein: ASSISVGRMNTEAF
V gene: TRBV6-1; J gene: TRBJ2-3; CDR3 protein: ASSERRLTSTDTQY
V gene: TRBV13; J gene: TRBJ2-7; CDR3 protein: ASSLTSDRGAYEQY
V gene: TRBV5-5; J gene: TRBJ1-1; CDR3 protein: ASSFRTVNTEAF
V gene: TRBV28; J gene: TRBJ1-6; CDR3 protein: ASLRQGYNSPLH
V gene: TRBV5-1; J gene: TRBJ1-2; CDR3 protein: ASSSRDSSSGGYT
V gene: TRBV15; J gene: TRBJ2-7; CDR3 protein: ATSTTGGHEQY
V gene: TRBV5-6; J gene: TRBJ1-2; CDR3 protein: ASSLYVGGYT
V gene: TRBV6-1; J gene: TRBJ1-2; CDR3 protein: ASSEASHRGYYGYT
V gene: TRBV6-5; J gene: TRBJ2-7; CDR3 protein: ASSYGIDYYEQY
V gene: TRBV25-1; J gene: TRBJ2-1; CDR3 protein: ASSESTDEQF
V gene: TRBV19; J gene: TRBJ2-1; CDR3 protein: ASSTGTRLRNEQF
V gene: TRBV15; J gene: TRBJ1-1; CDR3 protein: ATVAGMDTEAF
V gene: TRBV19; J gene: TRBJ1-1; CDR3 protein: ASSIGGRGAEAF
V gene: TRBV27; J gene: TRBJ1-3; CDR3 protein: ASISKAGNTIY
V gene: TRBV9; J gene: TRBJ2-7; CDR3 protein: ASSVATDSRIYEQY
V gene: TRBV27; J gene: TRBJ2-1; CDR3 protein: ASHLRSGVNEQF
V gene: TRBV5-4; J gene: TRBJ2-7; CDR3 protein: ASSSPTSGTSYEQY
V gene: TRBV9; J gene: TRBJ1-1; CDR3 protein: ASSPGGGADGF
V gene: TRBV29-1; J gene: TRBJ1-2; CDR3 protein: SVGASESGYGYT
V gene: TRBV11-2; J gene: TRBJ1-2; CDR3 protein: ASSLTRTANYGYT
V gene: TRBV4-3; J gene: TRBJ1-3; CDR3 protein: ASSQVVAGGNTIY
V gene: TRBV7-9; J gene: TRBJ1-5; CDR3 protein: ASSLEEGGQPQH